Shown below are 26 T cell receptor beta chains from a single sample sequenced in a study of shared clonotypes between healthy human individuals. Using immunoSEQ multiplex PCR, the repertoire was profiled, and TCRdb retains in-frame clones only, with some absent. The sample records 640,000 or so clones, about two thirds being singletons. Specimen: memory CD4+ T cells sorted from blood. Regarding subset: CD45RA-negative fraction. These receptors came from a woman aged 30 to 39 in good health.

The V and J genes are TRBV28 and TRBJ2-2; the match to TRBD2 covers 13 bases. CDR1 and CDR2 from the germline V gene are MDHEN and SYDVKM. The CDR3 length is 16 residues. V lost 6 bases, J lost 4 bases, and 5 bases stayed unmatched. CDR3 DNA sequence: TGTGCCAGCAGACGCACTAGCGGGAGGGCCACCGGGGAGCTGTTTTTT. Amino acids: CASRRTSGRATGELFF. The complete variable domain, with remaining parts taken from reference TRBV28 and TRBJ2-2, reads DVKVTQSSRYLVKRTGEKVFLECVQDMDHENMFWYRQDPGLGLRLIYFSYDVKMKEKGDIPEGYSVSREKKERFSLILESASTNQTSMYLCASRRTSGRATGELFFGEGSRLTVL.

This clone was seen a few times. The CDR3 nucleotides read TGCGCCAGCAGTTCCGGGACAGGGTTCTACGAGCAGTACTTC. Translation: CASSSGTGFYEQYF. V is TRBV5-1 and J is TRBJ2-7, with TRBD1 matching over 9 bases. This CDR3 is built from 14 residues. Germline-derived CDR1 and CDR2 are SGHRS and YFSETQ. V was clipped by 5 bases and J by 3 bases; unmatched bases: 6.

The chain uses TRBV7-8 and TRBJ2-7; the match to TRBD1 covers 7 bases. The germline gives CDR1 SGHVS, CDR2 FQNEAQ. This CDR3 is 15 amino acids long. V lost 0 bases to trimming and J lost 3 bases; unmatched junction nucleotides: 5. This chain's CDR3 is CASSLARQGRYEQYF. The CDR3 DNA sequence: TGTGCCAGCAGCTTAGCCAGACAGGGACGCTACGAGCAGTACTTC.

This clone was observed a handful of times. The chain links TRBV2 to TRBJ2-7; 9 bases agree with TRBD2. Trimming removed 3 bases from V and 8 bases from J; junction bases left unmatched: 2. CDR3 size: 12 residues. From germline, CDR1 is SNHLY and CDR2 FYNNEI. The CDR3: CASSEREGKQYF. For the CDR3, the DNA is TGTGCCAGCAGTGAGCGGGAGGGCAAGCAGTACTTC.

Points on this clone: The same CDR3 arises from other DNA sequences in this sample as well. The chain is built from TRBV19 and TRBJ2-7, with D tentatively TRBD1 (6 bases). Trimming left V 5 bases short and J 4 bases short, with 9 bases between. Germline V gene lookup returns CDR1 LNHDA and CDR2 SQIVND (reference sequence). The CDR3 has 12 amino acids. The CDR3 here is CASSRRGYEQYF. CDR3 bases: TGTGCCAGTAGTCGAAGGGGGTACGAGCAGTACTTC.

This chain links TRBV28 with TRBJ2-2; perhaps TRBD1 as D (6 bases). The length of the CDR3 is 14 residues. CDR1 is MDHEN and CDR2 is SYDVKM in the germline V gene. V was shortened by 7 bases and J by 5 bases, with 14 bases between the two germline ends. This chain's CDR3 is CASIAGQGTGELFF. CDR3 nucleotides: TGTGCCAGCATCGCTGGCCAGGGGACCGGGGAGCTGTTTTTT.

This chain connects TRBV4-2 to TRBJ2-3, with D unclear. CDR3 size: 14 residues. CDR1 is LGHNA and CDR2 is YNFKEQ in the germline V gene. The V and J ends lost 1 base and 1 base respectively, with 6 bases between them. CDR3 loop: CASSQGTGTDTQYF. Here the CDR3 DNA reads TGTGCCAGCAGCCAAGGAACTGGCACAGATACGCAGTATTTT.

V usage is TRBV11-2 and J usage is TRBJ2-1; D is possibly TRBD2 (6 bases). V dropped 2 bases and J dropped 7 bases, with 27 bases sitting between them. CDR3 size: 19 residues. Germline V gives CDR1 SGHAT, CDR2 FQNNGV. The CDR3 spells CASSLPRDGETRGLNEQFF. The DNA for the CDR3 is TGTGCCAGCAGCTTACCCCGGGACGGGGAGACTAGAGGCTTGAATGAGCAGTTCTTC.

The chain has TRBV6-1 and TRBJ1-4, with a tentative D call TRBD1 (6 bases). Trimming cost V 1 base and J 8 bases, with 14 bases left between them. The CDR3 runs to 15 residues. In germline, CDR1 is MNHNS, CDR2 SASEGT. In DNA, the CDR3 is TGTGCCAGCAGTGAAGGAATCAGGGGAGGGGAAAAACTGTTTTTT. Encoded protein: CASSEGIRGGEKLFF.

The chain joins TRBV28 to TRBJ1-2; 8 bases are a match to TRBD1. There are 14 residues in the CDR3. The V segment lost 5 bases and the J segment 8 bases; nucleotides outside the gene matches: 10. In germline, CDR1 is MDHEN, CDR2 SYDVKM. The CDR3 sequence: CASSAPDRGRGYTF. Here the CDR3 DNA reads TGTGCCAGCAGTGCCCCTGACAGGGGCCGGGGCTACACCTTC.

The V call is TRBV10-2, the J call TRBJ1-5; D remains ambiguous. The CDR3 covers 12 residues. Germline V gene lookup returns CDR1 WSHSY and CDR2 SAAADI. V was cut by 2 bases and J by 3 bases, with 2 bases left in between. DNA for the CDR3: TGCGCCAGCAGTGAGACCAATCAGCCCCAGCATTTT. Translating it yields CASSETNQPQHF.

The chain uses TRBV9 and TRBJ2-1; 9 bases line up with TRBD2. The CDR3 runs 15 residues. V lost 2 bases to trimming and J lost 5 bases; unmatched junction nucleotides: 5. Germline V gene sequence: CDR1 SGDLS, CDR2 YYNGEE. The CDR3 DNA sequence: TGTGCCAGCAGCGTGACTAGCGGACCGGACAATGAGCAGTTCTTC. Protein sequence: CASSVTSGPDNEQFF.

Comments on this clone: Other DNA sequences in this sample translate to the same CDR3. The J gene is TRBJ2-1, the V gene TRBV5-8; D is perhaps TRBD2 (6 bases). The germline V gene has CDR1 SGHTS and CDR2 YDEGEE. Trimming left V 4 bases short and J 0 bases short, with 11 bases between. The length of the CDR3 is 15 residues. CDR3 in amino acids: CASSLAGSSYNEQFF. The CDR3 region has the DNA TGTGCCAGCAGCCTGGCCGGGAGCTCCTACAATGAGCAGTTCTTC.

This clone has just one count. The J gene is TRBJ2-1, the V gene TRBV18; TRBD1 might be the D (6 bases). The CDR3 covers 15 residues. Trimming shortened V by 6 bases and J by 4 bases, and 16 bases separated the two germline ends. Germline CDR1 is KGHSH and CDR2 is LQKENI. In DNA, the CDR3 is TGTGCCAGCTCGCCCTTGGGGGCCCGTTACAATGAGCAGTTCTTC. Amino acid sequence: CASSPLGARYNEQFF.

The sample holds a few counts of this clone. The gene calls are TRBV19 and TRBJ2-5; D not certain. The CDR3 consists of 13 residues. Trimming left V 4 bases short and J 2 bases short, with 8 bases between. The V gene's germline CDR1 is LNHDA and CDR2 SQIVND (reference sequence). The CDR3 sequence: CASSRALQETQYF. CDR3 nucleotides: TGTGCCAGTAGTAGGGCTTTACAAGAGACCCAGTACTTC.

CDR3 residues: CASTAVGWTGGHTEAFF. DNA of the CDR3: TGTGCCAGTACCGCAGTCGGATGGACAGGAGGGCACACTGAAGCTTTCTTT. This sequence joins TRBV19 and TRBJ1-1, with TRBD1 matching 7 bases. This CDR3 contains 17 residues. CDR1 and CDR2 (germline): LNHDA, SQIVND (reference sequence). V was clipped by 7 bases and J by 3 bases; unmatched bases: 17.

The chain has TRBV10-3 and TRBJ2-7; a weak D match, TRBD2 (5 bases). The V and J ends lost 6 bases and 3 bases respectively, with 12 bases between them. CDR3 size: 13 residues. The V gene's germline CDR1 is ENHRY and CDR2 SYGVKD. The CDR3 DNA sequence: TGTGCCATCAGACTAGATGCAAACTACGAGCAGTACTTC. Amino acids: CAIRLDANYEQYF.

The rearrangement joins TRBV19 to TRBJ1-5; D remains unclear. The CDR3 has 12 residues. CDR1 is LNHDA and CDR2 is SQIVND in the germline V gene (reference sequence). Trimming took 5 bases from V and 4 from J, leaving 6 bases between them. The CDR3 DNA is TGTGCCAGTAGTTCCAAAAATCAGCCCCAGCATTTT. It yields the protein CASSSKNQPQHF.

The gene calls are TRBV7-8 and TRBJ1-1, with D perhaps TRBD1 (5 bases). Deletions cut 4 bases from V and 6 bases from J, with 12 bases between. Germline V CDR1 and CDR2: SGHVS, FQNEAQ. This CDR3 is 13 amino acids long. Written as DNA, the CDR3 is TGTGCCAGCAGCTCCCGGGGGGTCGCTGAAGCTTTCTTT. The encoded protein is CASSSRGVAEAFF.

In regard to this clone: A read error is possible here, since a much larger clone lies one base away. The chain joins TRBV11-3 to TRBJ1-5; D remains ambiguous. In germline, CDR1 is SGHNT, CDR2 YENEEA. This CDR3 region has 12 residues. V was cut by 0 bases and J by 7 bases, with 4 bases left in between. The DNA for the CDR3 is TGTGCCAGCAGCTTAGATTACCAGCCCCAGCATTTT. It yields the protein CASSLDYQPQHF.

The CDR3 bases are TGTGCCAGCCAGGGGCAACTTGGCTACACCTTC. Its translation is CASQGQLGYTF. The chain recombines TRBV11-2 with TRBJ1-2; a possible D gene is TRBD1 (6 bases). Between the trimmed V and J ends, which lost 8 bases and 7 bases, there was a span of 11 bases. This CDR3 spans 11 amino acids. CDR1 and CDR2 (germline): SGHAT, FQNNGV.

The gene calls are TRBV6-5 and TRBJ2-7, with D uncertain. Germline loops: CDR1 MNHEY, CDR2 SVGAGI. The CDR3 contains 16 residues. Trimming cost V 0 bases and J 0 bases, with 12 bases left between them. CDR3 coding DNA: TGTGCCAGCAGTTACTCGAATCCGTGGAGCTCCTACGAGCAGTACTTC. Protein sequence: CASSYSNPWSSYEQYF.

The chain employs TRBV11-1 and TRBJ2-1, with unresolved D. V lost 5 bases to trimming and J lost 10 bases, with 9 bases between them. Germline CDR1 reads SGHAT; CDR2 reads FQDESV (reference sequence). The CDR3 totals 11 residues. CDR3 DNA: TGTGCCAGCAGCAGTTACATCGAGCAGTTCTTC. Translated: CASSSYIEQFF.

CDR3 sequence reads: CASSLGTASNQPQHF. In DNA form, the CDR3 reads TGTGCCAGCAGCTTGGGGACAGCCAGCAATCAGCCCCAGCATTTT. The chain employs TRBV7-2 and TRBJ1-5; 7 bases are a match to TRBD1. This CDR3 region has 15 residues. Germline V lookup: CDR1 SGHTA, CDR2 FQGNSA. V lost 3 bases to trimming and J lost 1 base; unmatched junction nucleotides: 3.

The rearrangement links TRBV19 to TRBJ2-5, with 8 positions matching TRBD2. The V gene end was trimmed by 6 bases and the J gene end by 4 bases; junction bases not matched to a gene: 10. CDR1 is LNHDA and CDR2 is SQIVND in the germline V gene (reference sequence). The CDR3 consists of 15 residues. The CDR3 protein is CASSPLGAGGETQYF. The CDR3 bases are TGTGCCAGTAGCCCCCTTGGGGCGGGAGGAGAGACCCAGTACTTC.

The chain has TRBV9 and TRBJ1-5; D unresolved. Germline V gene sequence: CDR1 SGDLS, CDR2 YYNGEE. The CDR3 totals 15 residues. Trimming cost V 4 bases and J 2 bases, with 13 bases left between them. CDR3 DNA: TGTGCCAGCAGCAGTCGGCCAGACGGCAATCAGCCCCAGCATTTT. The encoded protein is CASSSRPDGNQPQHF.